The sequence of this TCR beta chain was determined in a study of CD8 T cells in ankylosing spondylitis. This CDR3 region has 12 residues. The germline CDR1 and CDR2 sequences are MNHEY and SMNVEV (reference sequence). J gave up 5 bases and V 10 bases, and 6 bases lay outside the gene matches. A quantitative 5'-RACE method, one with molecular barcodes, was used to make TCR beta libraries. MiXCR, run by TCRdb on the 5' RACE reads, gives a single entry per CDR3 protein. The data contain roughly 250,000 distinct CDR3 sequences, around 9.2% of them singletons. General study points: Clones that were linked to disease were CD8+ and were relatively rare in peripheral blood. According to the report, clones linked to the disease were significantly enriched in matched synovial fluid samples taken from ankylosing spondylitis patients. Prior literature has documented some motif variants in synovial fluid and blood from reactive arthritis.

This clonotype was recorded at least ten times. Its cognate antigen is unknown. The rearrangement uses TRBV27 and TRBJ1-2; TRBD1 matches 8 bases. This receptor was taken from a male donor with ankylosing spondylitis or in good health (not recorded which). The sequenced sample was blood, either unsorted or a sorted T cell fraction (not recorded which). In DNA, the CDR3 is TGTGCCACCCAGGACAGGGTTTATGGCTACACCTTC. Encoded protein: CATQDRVYGYTF.